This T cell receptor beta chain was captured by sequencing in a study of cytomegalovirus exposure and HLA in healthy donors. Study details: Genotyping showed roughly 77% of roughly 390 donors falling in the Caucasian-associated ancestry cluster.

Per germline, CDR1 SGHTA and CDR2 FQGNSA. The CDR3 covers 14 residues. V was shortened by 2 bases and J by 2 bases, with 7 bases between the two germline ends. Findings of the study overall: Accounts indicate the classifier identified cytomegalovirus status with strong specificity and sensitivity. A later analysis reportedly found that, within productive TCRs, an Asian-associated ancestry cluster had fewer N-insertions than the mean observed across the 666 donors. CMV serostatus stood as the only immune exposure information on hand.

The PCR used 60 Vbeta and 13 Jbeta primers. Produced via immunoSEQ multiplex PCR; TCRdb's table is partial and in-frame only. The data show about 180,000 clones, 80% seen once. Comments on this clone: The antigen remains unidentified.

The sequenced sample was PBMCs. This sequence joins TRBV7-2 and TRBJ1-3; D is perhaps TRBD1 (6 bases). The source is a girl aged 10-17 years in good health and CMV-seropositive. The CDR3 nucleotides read TGTGCCAGCAGCTTATCAGGGGCTGGAAACACCATATATTTT. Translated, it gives CASSLSGAGNTIYF.